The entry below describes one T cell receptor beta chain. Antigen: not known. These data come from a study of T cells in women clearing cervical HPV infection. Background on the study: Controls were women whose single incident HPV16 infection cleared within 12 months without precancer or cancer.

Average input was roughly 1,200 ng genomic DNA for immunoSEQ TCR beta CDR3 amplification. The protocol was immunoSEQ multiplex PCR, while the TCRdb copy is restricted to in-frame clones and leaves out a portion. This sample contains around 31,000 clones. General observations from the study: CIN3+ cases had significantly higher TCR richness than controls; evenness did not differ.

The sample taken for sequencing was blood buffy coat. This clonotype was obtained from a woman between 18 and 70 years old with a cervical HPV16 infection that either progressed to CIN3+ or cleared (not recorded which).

The covered CDR3 bases are TGTGCCAGTAGAGGACAGGCGCGGGATGAAAAA. Translated: CASRGQARDEK. The CDR3 in full is CASRGQARDEKLFF. J is TRBJ1-4 and V is TRBV19, with 7 bases matching TRBD1. The read halts 3 residues ahead of the CDR3 end, with the missing end drawn from the germline J gene. The V and J ends lost 6 bases and 6 bases, in that order; junction bases with no gene match: 7. In germline, CDR1 is LNHDA, CDR2 SQIVND (reference sequence). The CDR3 runs 14 residues.